A selection of T cell receptor beta chains follows, all from one sample in a study of cytomegalovirus exposure and HLA in healthy donors. The repertoire was sequenced with immunoSEQ multiplex PCR; TCRdb's copy has only in-frame clones and lacks some. Altogether more than 85,000 clones are present, 75% to 85% being singletons, with the ten largest covering 3% to 4%. Sequences were obtained from PBMCs. All receptors come from a male donor in good health and CMV-seropositive. Each CDR3 is given with its conserved first and last residue. Each record gives: clone size, D gene, V gene, J gene, CDR3 protein, CDR3 DNA. The D gene is left open where the match is weak. Clone size is shown for a subset of rows, as once, few, many or a class of expanded clone.

NA	NA	TRBV2	TRBJ1-5	CASRQRTGLNQPQHF	TGTGCCAGCAGGCAGCGAACAGGGCTCAATCAGCCCCAGCATTTT
NA	TRBD1	TRBV30	TRBJ2-7	CAWRAGTGTYEQYF	TGTGCCTGGAGGGCTGGGACAGGGACCTACGAGCAGTACTTC
NA	NA	TRBV18	TRBJ2-7	CASSPQEGVDEQYF	TGTGCCAGCTCACCACAGGAGGGTGTAGACGAGCAGTACTTC
NA	NA	TRBV7-9	TRBJ2-1	CASSPRDNEQFF	TGTGCCAGCAGCCCCAGGGACAATGAGCAGTTCTTC
few	TRBD1	TRBV6-5	TRBJ1-1	CASSRRGQSTEAFF	TGTGCCAGCAGCAGAAGGGGGCAGAGCACTGAAGCTTTCTTT
NA	NA	TRBV4-1	TRBJ1-2	CASSQVTSGDYGYTF	TGCGCCAGCAGCCAAGTCACTAGCGGAGACTATGGCTACACCTTC
few	TRBD1	TRBV4-1	TRBJ2-7	CASSQGGTGPSVRKQYF	TGCGCCAGCAGCCAAGGGGGGACAGGACCTAGTGTAAGGAAGCAGTACTTC
NA	TRBD1	TRBV28	TRBJ1-1	CASSLGQTVNTEAFF	TGTGCCAGCAGTTTGGGACAGACCGTTAACACTGAAGCTTTCTTT
many	TRBD1	TRBV6-5	TRBJ2-2	CASSSLPGQGTGELFF	TGTGCCAGCAGTTCACTACCGGGACAGGGGACCGGGGAGCTGTTTTTT
NA	TRBD1	TRBV19	TRBJ1-5	CASSTTGQGGQPQHF	TGTGCCAGTAGTACCACGGGACAGGGGGGTCAGCCCCAGCATTTT
NA	NA	TRBV30	TRBJ1-1	CATRELATNTEAFF	TGTGCCACGAGGGAACTTGCGACGAACACTGAAGCTTTCTTT
NA	TRBD1	TRBV14	TRBJ1-1	CASSQAFGTGIMNTEAFF	TGTGCCAGCAGCCAAGCCTTCGGGACAGGGATTATGAACACTGAAGCTTTCTTT
NA	NA	TRBV27	TRBJ1-6	CASSLVAQGSSYNSPLHF	TGTGCCAGCAGTTTAGTCGCCCAGGGTTCTTCCTATAATTCACCCCTCCACTTT
NA	NA	TRBV21-1	TRBJ1-4	CASSKSTAWAYRLFF	TGTGCCAGCAGCAAATCGACAGCCTGGGCGTATAGACTGTTTTTT
once	NA	TRBV4-2	TRBJ2-7	CASSQDLQAYEQYF	TGTGCCAGCAGCCAAGATTTACAGGCCTACGAGCAGTACTTC
NA	NA	TRBV5-1	TRBJ1-2	CASSLDLGEDGYTF	TGCGCCAGCAGCTTGGACTTAGGGGAAGACGGCTACACCTTC
NA	NA	TRBV4-1	TRBJ2-3	CASSPIDYYTDTQYF	TGCGCCAGCAGCCCCATCGACTACTACACAGATACGCAGTATTTT
NA	NA	TRBV5-4	TRBJ1-2	CASSQDSGVDYGYTF	TGTGCCAGCAGTCAGGACTCGGGGGTAGACTATGGCTACACCTTC
NA	TRBD1	TRBV5-1	TRBJ2-3	CASSLSVGGQGEHF	TGCGCCAGCAGCTTGTCAGTAGGTGGACAGGGTGAACATTTT
NA	TRBD1	TRBV10-1	TRBJ2-7	CASSDPTGGHEQYF	TGCGCCAGCAGTGACCCAACAGGGGGACACGAGCAGTACTTC
NA	TRBD2	TRBV30	TRBJ2-3	CAWKRGATDTQYF	TGTGCCTGGAAGCGGGGGGCCACAGATACGCAGTATTTT
few	NA	TRBV2	TRBJ1-1	CASRRTENTEAFF	TGTGCCAGCAGGCGGACAGAGAACACTGAAGCTTTCTTT
NA	TRBD1	TRBV6-5	TRBJ2-7	CASSYNRGFYEQYF	TGTGCCAGCAGTTACAACAGGGGCTTCTACGAGCAGTACTTC
NA	NA	TRBV7-2	TRBJ2-1	CASSLRGANYNEQFF	TGTGCCAGCAGCTTACGGGGGGCAAATTACAATGAGCAGTTCTTC
few	TRBD1	TRBV5-4	TRBJ2-2	CASSGTGNTGELFF	TGTGCCAGCAGCGGGACAGGGAACACCGGGGAGCTGTTTTTT
NA	TRBD1	TRBV6-5	TRBJ1-2	CASSPQGARVDGYTF	TGTGCCAGCAGTCCACAGGGGGCGCGTGTGGATGGCTACACCTTC
NA	TRBD2	TRBV6-6	TRBJ2-3	CAATSGGDTQYF	TGCGCCGCGACTAGCGGGGGGGATACGCAGTATTTT
NA	NA	TRBV30	TRBJ1-2	CAWSPGNYGYTF	TGTGCCTGGAGTCCGGGTAACTATGGCTACACCTTC
NA	NA	TRBV9	TRBJ2-1	CASSVGAGSYNEQFF	TGTGCCAGCAGCGTAGGGGCGGGGTCCTACAATGAGCAGTTCTTC
NA	TRBD1	TRBV27	TRBJ2-2	CASSLQDRGRTGELFF	TGTGCCAGCAGTTTACAGGACAGGGGGCGAACCGGGGAGCTGTTTTTT
NA	NA	TRBV7-9	TRBJ2-5	CASSLEASRETQYF	TGTGCCAGCAGTTTGGAGGCTTCCCGAGAGACCCAGTACTTC
NA	NA	TRBV6-5	TRBJ2-3	CASSYSPKLATDTQYF	TGTGCCAGCAGTTACTCGCCCAAGCTAGCGACAGATACGCAGTATTTT
once	NA	TRBV21-1	TRBJ1-1	CAIPELRPRRTEAFF	TGTGCCATTCCAGAGTTACGACCCCGGAGGACTGAAGCTTTCTTT
NA	TRBD2	TRBV5-4	TRBJ2-3	CASSLDGGADTQYF	TGTGCCAGCAGCTTGGACGGGGGGGCGGATACGCAGTATTTT
NA	NA	TRBV27	TRBJ1-1	CASSLSPGLVTEAFF	TGTGCCAGCAGTTTATCGCCAGGGTTAGTAACTGAAGCTTTCTTT
NA	TRBD2	TRBV10-3	TRBJ2-2	CAISVGGVIVDRELFF	TGTGCCATCAGTGTTGGGGGGGTCATAGTCGACCGGGAGCTGTTTTTT
once	NA	TRBV30	TRBJ2-6	CAGTLSGANVLTF	TGTGCTGGGACACTCTCTGGGGCCAACGTCCTGACTTTC
few	NA	TRBV19	TRBJ1-1	CASSPRGRTNTEAFF	TGTGCCAGTAGCCCCAGGGGACGGACGAACACTGAAGCTTTCTTT
NA	NA	TRBV7-9	TRBJ2-5	CASSLGGQDGETQYF	TGTGCCAGCAGCTTGGGGGGGCAGGACGGAGAGACCCAGTACTTC
NA	NA	TRBV7-8	TRBJ2-7	CASSSSGTPGGQYF	TGTGCCAGCAGCTCCTCCGGGACACCGGGCGGGCAGTACTTC
NA	TRBD1	TRBV29-1	TRBJ1-2	CSVGGGQGLYGYTF	TGCAGCGTTGGGGGCGGACAGGGGCTATATGGCTACACCTTC
NA	NA	TRBV4-1	TRBJ1-1	CASSQRFGDIEAFF	TGCGCCAGCAGCCAACGCTTTGGGGACATTGAAGCTTTCTTT
few	NA	TRBV4-1	TRBJ2-2	CASKPLSTNTGELFF	TGCGCCAGTAAACCGCTCAGTACGAACACCGGGGAGCTGTTTTTT
NA	TRBD1	TRBV5-1	TRBJ2-3	CASSPDRGTQYF	TGCGCCAGCAGCCCGGACAGGGGCACGCAGTATTTT
once	NA	TRBV20-1	TRBJ1-2	CSAPRALGYTF	TGCAGTGCTCCGAGGGCATTAGGCTACACCTTC
once	NA	TRBV6-1	TRBJ1-2	CASSGGTVNYGYTF	TGTGCCAGCAGCGGGGGGACGGTCAACTATGGCTACACCTTC
few	TRBD1	TRBV7-8	TRBJ1-4	CASSLGQGDEKLFF	TGTGCCAGCAGCCTCGGACAGGGGGATGAAAAACTGTTTTTT